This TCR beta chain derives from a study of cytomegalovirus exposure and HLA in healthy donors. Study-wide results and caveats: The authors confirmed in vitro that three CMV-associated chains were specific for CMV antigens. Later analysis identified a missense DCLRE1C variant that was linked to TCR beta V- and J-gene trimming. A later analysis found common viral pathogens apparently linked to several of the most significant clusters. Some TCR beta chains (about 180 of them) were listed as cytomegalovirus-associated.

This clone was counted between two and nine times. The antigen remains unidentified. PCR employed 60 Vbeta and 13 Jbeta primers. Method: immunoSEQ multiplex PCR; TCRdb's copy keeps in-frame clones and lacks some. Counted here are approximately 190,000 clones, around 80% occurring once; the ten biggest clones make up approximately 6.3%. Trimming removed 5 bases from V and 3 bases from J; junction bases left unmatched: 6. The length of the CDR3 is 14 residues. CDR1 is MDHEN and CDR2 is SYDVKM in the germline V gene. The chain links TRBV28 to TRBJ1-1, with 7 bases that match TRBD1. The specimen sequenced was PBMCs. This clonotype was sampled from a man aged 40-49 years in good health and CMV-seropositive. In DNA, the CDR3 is TGTGCCAGCAGTCCGGACAGGAGGGACACTGAAGCTTTCTTT. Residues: CASSPDRRDTEAFF.